A single sample gave rise to the 14 T cell receptor beta chains below, sequenced in a study of regulatory T cells in long-lasting Graves disease. The TCR beta library used iRepertoire HTBI primers with Arm-PCR amplification of CDR3. Via MiXCR, TCRdb re-called the multiplex PCR reads, giving one row per CDR3 protein. The sample holds roughly 350,000 distinct CDR3 sequences, 15% to 20% seen once. Time point described: newly diagnosed GD, antithyroid drugs for less than 3 months. Researchers made the TCR library from RNA that was extracted from PBMCs. The data also belong to a second study, concerning T cells in Graves' hyperthyroidism and ophthalmopathy.

The sample was peripheral blood mononuclear cells (PBMCs), taken at new diagnosis, from a patient treated with antithyroid drugs. Source of these receptors: a woman aged 18-30 years with Graves disease.

In regard to this clonotype: This could be a read error, since a much larger clone is one nucleotide away. V and J are TRBV2 and TRBJ1-5; TRBD1 matches 12 bases. CDR3 size: 15 residues. Germline values: CDR1 SNHLY, CDR2 FYNNEI. Written as DNA, the CDR3 is TGTGCCACGTCGGGACAGGGGGCAAACAATCGGCCCCAGCATTTT. Residues: CATSGQGANNRPQHF.

This clonotype was counted at least ten times. The chain recombines TRBV2 with TRBJ2-7; 12 bases are a match to TRBD1. The J segment lost 5 bases and the V segment lost 6 bases, leaving 5 bases of the junction unmatched. Germline V gene data show CDR1 as SNHLY and CDR2 as FYNNEI. The CDR3 is made up of 14 amino acids. The CDR3 reads CASSYGTGGNEQYF. In DNA form, the CDR3 reads TGTGCCAGCAGCTACGGGACAGGGGGCAACGAGCAGTACTTC.

The CDR3 bases are TGCAGTGCTAGAGATTTGCTAGCGGGGGGGGGGGGCACAGATACGCAGTATTTT. This codes for CSARDLLAGGGGTDTQYF. This chain connects TRBV20-1 to TRBJ2-3; 12 positions match TRBD2. CDR1 and CDR2 (germline): DFQATT, SNEGSKA (reference sequence). The CDR3 length is 18 residues. Losses at the gene ends were 0 bases for V and 1 base for J; bases not matched to a gene: 8.

The chain has TRBV5-1 and TRBJ2-7; D may match TRBD1 or TRBD2 (6 bases each). Per germline, CDR1 SGHRS and CDR2 YFSETQ. There are 17 residues in the CDR3. V shed 0 bases and J shed 0 bases, with 16 bases lying between them. The CDR3 nucleotides read TGCGCCAGCAGCTTGGCCGGAGGGACACGCACCTCCTACGAGCAGTACTTC. Translated, it gives CASSLAGGTRTSYEQYF.

This clonotype was picked up many times. The J gene is TRBJ2-3, the V gene TRBV11-3; D tentatively fits TRBD1 or TRBD2 (5 bases each). The CDR3 runs to 15 residues. Trimming removed 1 base from V and 6 bases from J, with 14 bases in between. Germline CDR1 and CDR2: SGHNT and YENEEA. The CDR3 region is CASSLGDGASDTQYF. DNA for the CDR3: TGTGCCAGCAGCTTAGGAGACGGGGCCTCTGATACGCAGTATTTT.

This clonotype was counted at least ten times. The gene calls are TRBV12-3 or TRBV12-4 and TRBJ1-6; maybe TRBD1 (6 bases). Trimming removed 5 bases at V and 4 bases at J, with 12 bases between. This CDR3 is built from 15 residues. This CDR3 is CASSRGQSYNSPLHF. DNA of the CDR3: TGTGCCAGCAGTCGTGGACAGTCGTATAATTCACCCCTCCACTTT.

This clonotype occurred a few times. V and J are TRBV29-1 and TRBJ2-7; D ambiguous. Germline assignment: CDR1 SQVTM and CDR2 ANQGSEA. The CDR3 runs to 12 residues. V was pared by 7 bases and J by 5 bases, with 15 bases between. This CDR3 is CSAEDVTHEQYF. The CDR3 nucleotides are TGCAGCGCCGAGGACGTTACACACGAGCAGTACTTC.

The gene calls are TRBV12-3 or TRBV12-4 and TRBJ1-3, with 7 bases lining up with TRBD1. The CDR3 is 17 amino acids. The trim removed 2 bases at V and 2 bases at J, leaving 9 bases unmatched. The CDR3 DNA is TGTGCCAGCAGTTTAAACAGACAGGGAGTTGCTGGAAACACCATATATTTT. Amino acid sequence: CASSLNRQGVAGNTIYF.

In its sample, this clonotype was seen many times. This chain connects TRBV5-1 to TRBJ2-2; the match to TRBD2 covers 12 bases. The ends lost 1 base at V and 5 bases at J; junction bases unmatched: 6. The CDR3 sequence is 17 residues long. Germline V gene sequence: CDR1 SGHRS, CDR2 YFSETQ. The CDR3 here is CASSLSLAGGGTGELFF. CDR3 bases: TGCGCCAGCAGCTTGTCACTAGCGGGAGGAGGGACCGGGGAGCTGTTTTTT.

Of note for this clonotype: A much larger clone differs by one base, so this may be a read error. The chain recombines TRBV7-8 with TRBJ1-6; 7 bases line up with TRBD1. CDR1 SGHVS and CDR2 FQNEAQ come from the germline V gene. J was trimmed by 7 bases and V by 8 bases; bases with no gene match: 14. CDR3 size: 16 residues. The CDR3 DNA reads TGTGCCAGCGGGGGAGGGACAGTAGCCCAAAATTCACCCCTCCACTTT. It translates to CASGGGTVAQNSPLHF.

The V call is TRBV30, the J call TRBJ1-3, with a tentative D call TRBD1 (6 bases). Per germline, CDR1 GTSNPN and CDR2 SVGIG (reference sequence). There are 15 residues in the CDR3. Trimming left V 2 bases short and J 0 bases short, with 11 bases between. CDR3 in amino acids: CAWSTGIISGNTIYF. DNA for the CDR3: TGTGCCTGGAGTACAGGGATTATCTCTGGAAACACCATATATTTT. Using reference TRBV30 and TRBJ1-3 for the parts outside the CDR3, the full variable domain is SQTIHQWPATLVQPVGSPLSLECTVEGTSNPNLYWYRQAAGRGLQLLFYSVGIGQISSEVPQNLSASRPQDRQFILSSKKLLLSDSGFYLCAWSTGIISGNTIYFGEGSWLTVV.

This clonotype was picked up many times. V usage is TRBV9 and J usage is TRBJ2-5; 9 bases are a match to TRBD2. CDR3 size: 17 residues. Trimming cost V 0 bases and J 2 bases; bases outside gene matches: 8. Germline values: CDR1 SGDLS, CDR2 YYNGEE. The CDR3 protein is CASSVDTAGGKQETQYF. The CDR3 DNA sequence: TGTGCCAGCAGCGTAGATACAGCGGGAGGCAAACAAGAGACCCAGTACTTC.

This clonotype came up many times. The CDR3 region is CASSQRGAGTQYF. The CDR3 bases are TGTGCCAGCAGTCAACGTGGGGCGGGGACCCAGTACTTC. The rearrangement uses TRBV3-1 and TRBJ2-5; either TRBD1 or TRBD2 may fit D (5 bases each). The germline gives CDR1 LGHDT, CDR2 YNNKEL (reference sequence). V was shortened by 6 bases and J by 7 bases, with 15 bases between the two germline ends. This CDR3 is built from 13 residues.

This clonotype has a count of ten or more. V is TRBV20-1 and J is TRBJ2-3; TRBD2 is a possible D gene (6 bases). The germline gives CDR1 DFQATT, CDR2 SNEGSKA (reference sequence). CDR3 length: 13 amino acids. V was clipped by 3 bases and J by 4 bases, with 11 bases between them. The CDR3 loop is CSASGSGADTQYF. The CDR3 DNA reads as TGCAGTGCTAGCGGGAGTGGTGCAGATACGCAGTATTTT.